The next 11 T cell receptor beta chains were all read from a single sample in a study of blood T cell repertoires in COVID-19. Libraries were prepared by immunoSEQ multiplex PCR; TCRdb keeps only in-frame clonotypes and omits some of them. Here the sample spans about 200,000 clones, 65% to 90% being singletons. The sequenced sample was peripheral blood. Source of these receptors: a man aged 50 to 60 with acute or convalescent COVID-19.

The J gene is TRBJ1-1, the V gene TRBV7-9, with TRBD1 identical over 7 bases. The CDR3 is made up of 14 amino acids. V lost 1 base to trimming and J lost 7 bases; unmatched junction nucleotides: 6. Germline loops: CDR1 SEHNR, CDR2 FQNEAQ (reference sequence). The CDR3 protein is CASSLGQGGDEAFF. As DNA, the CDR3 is TGTGCCAGCAGCTTAGGACAGGGAGGCGATGAAGCTTTCTTT.

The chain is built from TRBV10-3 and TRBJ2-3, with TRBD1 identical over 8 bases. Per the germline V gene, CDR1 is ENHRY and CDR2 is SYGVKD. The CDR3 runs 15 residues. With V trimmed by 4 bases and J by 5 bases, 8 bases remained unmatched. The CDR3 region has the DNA TGTGCCATCAGTGGGATTATACAGGGGGGAGATACGCAGTATTTT. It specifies CAISGIIQGGDTQYF.

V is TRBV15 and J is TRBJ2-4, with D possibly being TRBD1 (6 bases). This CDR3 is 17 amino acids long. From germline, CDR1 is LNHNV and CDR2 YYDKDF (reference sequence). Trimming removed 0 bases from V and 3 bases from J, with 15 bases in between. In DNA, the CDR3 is TGTGCCACCAGCAGAGAAGGGACAACAGTGGTCAAAAACATTCAGTACTTC. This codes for CATSREGTTVVKNIQYF.

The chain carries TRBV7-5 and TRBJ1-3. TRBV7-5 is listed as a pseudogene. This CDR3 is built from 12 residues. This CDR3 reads CVRSWRGETIYF. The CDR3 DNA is TGTGTCAGAAGCTGGCGGGGCGAGACCATATATTTT.

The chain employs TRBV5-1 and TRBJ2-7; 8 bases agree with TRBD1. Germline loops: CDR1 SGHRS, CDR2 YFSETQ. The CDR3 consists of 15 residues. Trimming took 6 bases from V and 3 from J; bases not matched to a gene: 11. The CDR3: CASKVYGDRHYEQYF. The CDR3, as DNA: TGCGCCAGCAAGGTTTATGGGGACAGGCACTACGAGCAGTACTTC. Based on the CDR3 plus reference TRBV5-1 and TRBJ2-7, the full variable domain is KAGVTQTPRYLIKTRGQQVTLSCSPISGHRSVSWYQQTPGQGLQFLFEYFSETQRNKGNFPGRFSGRQFSNSRSEMNVSTLELGDSALYLCASKVYGDRHYEQYFGPGTRLTVT.

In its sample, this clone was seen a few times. For the CDR3, the DNA is TGTGCCAGCAGGCCGACAGGGAGAGACAATGAGCAGTTCTTC. It specifies CASRPTGRDNEQFF. The chain employs TRBV6-6 and TRBJ2-1; 7 nucleotides match TRBD1. CDR1 MNHNY and CDR2 SVGAGI come from the germline V gene (reference sequence). The CDR3 runs to 14 residues. Losses at the gene ends were 6 bases for V and 5 bases for J; bases not matched to a gene: 7.

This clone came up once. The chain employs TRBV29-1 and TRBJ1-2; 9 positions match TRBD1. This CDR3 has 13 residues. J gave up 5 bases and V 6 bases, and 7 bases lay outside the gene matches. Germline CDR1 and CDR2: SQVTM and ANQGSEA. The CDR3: CSVGDRVGYGYTF. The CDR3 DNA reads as TGCAGCGTAGGGGACAGGGTGGGTTATGGCTACACCTTC.

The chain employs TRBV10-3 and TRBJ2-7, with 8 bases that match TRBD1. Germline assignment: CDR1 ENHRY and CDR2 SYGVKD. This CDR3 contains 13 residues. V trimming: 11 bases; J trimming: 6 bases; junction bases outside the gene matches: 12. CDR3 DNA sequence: TGTGCCCTAGGGACAGGCACAACCCCCGAGCAGTACTTC. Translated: CALGTGTTPEQYF.

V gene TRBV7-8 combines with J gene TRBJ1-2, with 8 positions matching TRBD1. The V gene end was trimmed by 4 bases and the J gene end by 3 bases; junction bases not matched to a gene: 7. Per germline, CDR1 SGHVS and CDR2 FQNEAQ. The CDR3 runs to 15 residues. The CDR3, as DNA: TGTGCCAGCAGCTCACCGCAGGGGGCTTACTATGGCTACACCTTC. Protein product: CASSSPQGAYYGYTF. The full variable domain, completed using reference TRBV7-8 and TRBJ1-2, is GAGVSQSPRYKVAKRGQDVALRCDPISGHVSLFWYQQALGQGPEFLTYFQNEAQLDKSGLPSDRFFAERPEGSVSTLKIQRTQQEDSAVYLCASSSPQGAYYGYTFGSGTRLTVV.

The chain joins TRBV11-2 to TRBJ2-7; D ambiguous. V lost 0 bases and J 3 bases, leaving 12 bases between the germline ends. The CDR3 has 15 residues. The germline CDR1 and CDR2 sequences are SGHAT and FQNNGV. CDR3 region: CASSLDQAALYEQYF. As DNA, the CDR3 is TGTGCCAGCAGCTTAGATCAGGCAGCCCTCTACGAGCAGTACTTC.

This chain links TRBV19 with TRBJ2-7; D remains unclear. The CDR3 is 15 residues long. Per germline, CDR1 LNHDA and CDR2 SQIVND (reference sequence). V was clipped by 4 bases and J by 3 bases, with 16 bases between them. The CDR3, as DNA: TGTGCCAGTAGTAACCCGCAATCCGCAGTCTACGAGCAGTACTTC. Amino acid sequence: CASSNPQSAVYEQYF.